This TCR beta chain was profiled in a study of response to subunit inactivated influenza vaccine. General study points: The authors proposed limited new T cell recruitment per seasonal influenza vaccination.

This clonotype came up a few times. Its antigen is currently unknown. From the RT-PCR reads, TCRdb called clonotypes with MiXCR, one entry per CDR3 protein. The sample has some 800,000 distinct CDR3 sequences, over 20% seen once. Germline V CDR1 and CDR2: MNHNS, SASEGT. Trimming stripped 5 bases from V and 4 bases from J, with 12 bases between. This CDR3 is built from 14 residues. This specimen was PBMCs from blood, taken 5 days after vaccination. The gene calls are TRBV6-1 and TRBJ1-5, with D tentatively TRBD1 (6 bases). The sequence derives from a man between 50 and 59 years old who received an inactivated influenza vaccine. CDR3 DNA sequence: TGTGCCAGCAGTCCGGGACATACTAATCAGCCCCAGCATTTT. Amino acids: CASSPGHTNQPQHF.